These 3 T cell receptor beta chains came from one sample sequenced in a study of CXCR3-negative and CXCR3-positive naive CD8 T cells. Carrying UMI labels, the TRB cDNA libraries were prepared through 5' RACE. One entry per CDR3 protein, without DNA, is what TCRdb gives after re-calling the 5' RACE reads. The listing contains some 48,000 distinct CDR3 sequences. The sample taken for sequencing was naive CXCR3- CD8+ T cells from blood. Subset indicated: CD45RO-CCR7+CD27+CD95- naive CD8+ T cells lacking CXCR3 (TNR3-). These receptors originate from a human donor in good health. Some clones in this sample may be carry-over from other donors' samples.

Here the CDR3 reads CASSQATSGPYGEQYF. This rearrangement joins TRBV25-1 to TRBJ2-7; TCRdb designates TRBD2, a call that cannot be tested without DNA. The CDR3 extends over 16 amino acids. From germline, CDR1 is MGHDK and CDR2 SYGVNS.

The V gene is TRBV21-1, the J gene TRBJ1-1. TRBV21-1 is deemed a pseudogene. The CDR3 totals 13 residues. The CDR3 protein is CASSNTNSVEAFF.

The chain links TRBV29-1 to TRBJ2-7. The length of the CDR3 is 13 residues. Germline CDR1 SQVTM, CDR2 ANQGSEA. The CDR3 loop reads CSVDLGPPYEQYF.